The rows below give T cell receptor beta chains drawn from one sample of a study of blood T cell repertoires in COVID-19. The data were produced by immunoSEQ multiplex PCR, yet TCRdb's version contains in-frame clones alone and is incomplete. Of a few hundred thousand clones in the sample, 86% were seen once. The sequenced sample was PBMCs or T cells enriched from blood (not recorded which). The receptor set was obtained from a man aged 30 to 45 who had recovered from COVID-19. The CDR3 runs from the conserved cysteine through the conserved F or W. D genes are given only for firm matches. Clone size appears in some rows only: once, few, many, or a class for an expanded clone.

TRBV25-1	TRBJ2-6	NA	TRBD1	TGTGCCAGCAGTGCCTTGACCGGGACAGGGGCTGGGGCCAACGTCCTGACTTTC	CASSALTGTGAGANVLTF
TRBV7-9	TRBJ2-2	NA	NA	TGTGCCAGCAGCCGTATGTTAACTAGCAGCGGCATGAACACCGGGGAGCTGTTTTTT	CASSRMLTSSGMNTGELFF
TRBV11-2	TRBJ2-3	once	TRBD2	TGTGCCAGCAGCACCGGGACTAGCGGGATCTCAGATACGCAGTATTTT	CASSTGTSGISDTQYF
TRBV30	TRBJ2-7	NA	TRBD2	TGTGCCTGGAATGGCGTATTTAGCGGGGCCTACGAGCAGTACTTC	CAWNGVFSGAYEQYF
TRBV4-1	TRBJ2-5	NA	TRBD2	TGCGCCAGCAGCCAAGATAGGACTAGCGGGAGCAAAGAGACCCAGTACTTC	CASSQDRTSGSKETQYF
TRBV7-2	TRBJ2-1	NA	TRBD2	TGTGCCAGCAGCTTAGGTGGGACTAGCGCCTACAATGAGCAGTTCTTC	CASSLGGTSAYNEQFF
TRBV7-6	TRBJ2-7	NA	TRBD1	TGTGCCAGCAGCTTAGCGCGGAGGGAGGTATGGGGGACAGGGAGGAACGAGCAGTACTTC	CASSLARREVWGTGRNEQYF
TRBV5-1	TRBJ2-6	NA	TRBD1	TGCGCCAGCAGCTTGGGGGAGACGGGACAGGCCTTCTCTGGGGCCAACGTCCTGACTTTC	CASSLGETGQAFSGANVLTF
TRBV28	TRBJ1-4	NA	NA	TGTGCCAGCGGTTTGACAGGTTCTAATGAAAAACTGTTTTTT	CASGLTGSNEKLFF
TRBV19	TRBJ1-1	few	NA	TGTGCCACGGGATGGCACACTGAAGCTTTCTTT	CATGWHTEAFF
TRBV7-9	TRBJ2-7	NA	NA	TGTGCCAGCAGCTTACTTACCAGGGACTCCTACGAGCAGTACTTC	CASSLLTRDSYEQYF
TRBV15	TRBJ1-2	NA	NA	TGTGCCACCAGCAGAGATAGGGGCAGCTATGGCTACACCTTC	CATSRDRGSYGYTF
TRBV15	TRBJ2-2	NA	TRBD1	TGTGCCACCAGCCCAGAACCGACAGGGACCACCGGGGAGCTGTTTTTT	CATSPEPTGTTGELFF
TRBV27	TRBJ1-2	NA	NA	TGTGCCAGCAGCCAAACGCCGGGCCGCGGGAGCAATATCTATGGCTACACCTTC	CASSQTPGRGSNIYGYTF
TRBV4-1	TRBJ2-7	NA	NA	TGCGCCAGCAGCCAAGGGCGGGACCTCTTGGGAGAGCAGTACTTC	CASSQGRDLLGEQYF
TRBV7-2	TRBJ2-3	NA	NA	TGTGCCAGCAGCTACCAGGGGACCGCGGATACGCAGTATTTT	CASSYQGTADTQYF
TRBV29-1	TRBJ1-5	NA	TRBD1	TGCAGCGTATCCGGGACAGAGGAGCAGCCCCAGCATTTT	CSVSGTEEQPQHF
TRBV30	TRBJ1-2	NA	TRBD1	TGTGCCTGGAGGAAAAGGACAGGTTATGGCTACACCTTC	CAWRKRTGYGYTF
TRBV10-2	TRBJ1-2	NA	NA	TGCGCCAGCAGTGAAGAGGGTAGGGGCTACACCTTC	CASSEEGRGYTF
TRBV11-2	TRBJ1-2	NA	NA	TGTGCCAGCAGCTCGGAGCCGAGTGACTATGGCTACACCTTC	CASSSEPSDYGYTF
TRBV6-5	TRBJ2-7	once	TRBD2	TGTGCCAGCAGTTACCTACCGGGAGGCTCCTACGAGCAGTACTTC	CASSYLPGGSYEQYF
TRBV3-1/TRBV3-2	TRBJ1-1	once	NA	TGTGCCAGCAGCCAAGGGCAGACAAACACTGAAGCTTTCTTT	CASSQGQTNTEAFF
TRBV19	TRBJ1-5	NA	TRBD1	TGTGCCAGTAGTAGTTCGACAGGGAGACGCAATCAGCCCCAGCATTTT	CASSSSTGRRNQPQHF
TRBV2	TRBJ1-5	NA	TRBD1	TGTGCCAGCAGTGATGGACAGGACCAGCATTTT	CASSDGQDQHF
TRBV5-1	TRBJ1-1	once	NA	TGCGCCAGCAGCTTGTCACAGGGAGACACTGAAGCTTTCTTT	CASSLSQGDTEAFF
TRBV7-8	TRBJ1-2	once	NA	TGTGCCAGCAGCTTAAACCAGCAGGCCCCTAACTATGGCTACACCTTC	CASSLNQQAPNYGYTF
TRBV10-2	TRBJ2-1	NA	TRBD1	TGCGCCAGCAGGACAGGGGCGGGTGAGCAGTTCTTC	CASRTGAGEQFF
TRBV6-5	TRBJ2-7	NA	TRBD1	TGTGCCAGCAGTACCGACAGGGGCTCCTACGAGCAGTACTTC	CASSTDRGSYEQYF
TRBV7-9	TRBJ2-1	NA	TRBD1	TGTGCCAGCAGCGCGGGACAGGGGTACAATGAGCAGTTCTTC	CASSAGQGYNEQFF
TRBV5-1	TRBJ1-2	NA	NA	TGCGCCAGCAGCTTGGACGGGACATCGAGGCTTGGCTACACCTTC	CASSLDGTSRLGYTF
TRBV7-2	TRBJ2-3	NA	NA	TGTGCCAGCCGGGCGAGCGGGAGCACAGATACGCAGTATTTT	CASRASGSTDTQYF
TRBV29-1	TRBJ1-1	NA	NA	TGCAGCGTTGTGGGCGGGATAGTGGCTTTCTTT	CSVVGGIVAFF
TRBV5-4	TRBJ2-7	NA	TRBD1	TGTGCCAGCAGCTTGTGGGACAGTGAATACGAGCAGTACTTC	CASSLWDSEYEQYF
TRBV20-1	TRBJ1-1	NA	NA	TGCAGTGCTAGTACCTATAACACTGAAGCTTTCTTT	CSASTYNTEAFF
TRBV20-1	TRBJ2-2	NA	TRBD2	TGCAGTGCTAGTCTTGCGGGGGGGCCGACCGGGGAGCTGTTTTTT	CSASLAGGPTGELFF
TRBV12-5	TRBJ2-7	NA	TRBD2	TGTGCTAGTGGTTTGGTAGGGACTAGCGGGGACAGCTCCTACGAGCAGTACTTC	CASGLVGTSGDSSYEQYF
TRBV19	TRBJ1-1	NA	TRBD1	TGTGCCACCCTGGACAGGGGCGTCATGAACACTGAAGCTTTCTTT	CATLDRGVMNTEAFF
TRBV5-1	TRBJ2-3	NA	TRBD2	TGCGCCAGCAGCTTGCGGACTAGCCCAGATACGCAGTATTTT	CASSLRTSPDTQYF
TRBV30	TRBJ2-1	NA	TRBD2	TGTGCCTGGAGGGCAGTGCTAGCGGATATTTACAATGAGCAGTTCTTC	CAWRAVLADIYNEQFF
TRBV11-3	TRBJ2-7	NA	NA	TGTGCCAGCAGCCCCCGGGGCGGGACCTACGAGCAGTACTTC	CASSPRGGTYEQYF
TRBV5-1	TRBJ2-7	NA	TRBD1	TGCGCCAGCACCGAGGACAGGGCCTACGAGCAGTACTTC	CASTEDRAYEQYF
TRBV2	TRBJ1-5	NA	NA	TGTGCCAGCAGGCCAGGGGTTAGCAATCAGCCCCAGCATTTT	CASRPGVSNQPQHF
TRBV27	TRBJ2-5	NA	TRBD1	TGTGCCAGCAGTCTCAACAGGGGGCTTCGGGAGACCCAGTACTTC	CASSLNRGLRETQYF
TRBV11-3	TRBJ1-1	NA	NA	TGTGCCAGCAGCCCTAGGGCACAGGTGCGGAACACTGAAGCTTTCTTT	CASSPRAQVRNTEAFF
TRBV27	TRBJ1-3	NA	TRBD1	TGTGCCAGCACCTCACTCAAACAGGGGTGGGGAAACACCATATATTTT	CASTSLKQGWGNTIYF
TRBV2	TRBJ2-7	NA	TRBD2	TGTGCCAGCAGTGAAGTCGGCGGGAGCTCCTACGAGCAGTACTTC	CASSEVGGSSYEQYF
TRBV9	TRBJ2-1	NA	NA	TGTGCCAGCAGCGTAGTCCCGGACACCTACAATGAGCAGTTCTTC	CASSVVPDTYNEQFF
TRBV2	TRBJ1-6	NA	NA	TGTGCCAGCGGCGCCTCAGGGAAGAGCAATTCACCCCTCCACTTT	CASGASGKSNSPLHF
TRBV11-3	TRBJ2-1	NA	NA	TGTGCCAGCAGCGTGGGCACGGCTACCTACAATGAGCAGTTCTTC	CASSVGTATYNEQFF